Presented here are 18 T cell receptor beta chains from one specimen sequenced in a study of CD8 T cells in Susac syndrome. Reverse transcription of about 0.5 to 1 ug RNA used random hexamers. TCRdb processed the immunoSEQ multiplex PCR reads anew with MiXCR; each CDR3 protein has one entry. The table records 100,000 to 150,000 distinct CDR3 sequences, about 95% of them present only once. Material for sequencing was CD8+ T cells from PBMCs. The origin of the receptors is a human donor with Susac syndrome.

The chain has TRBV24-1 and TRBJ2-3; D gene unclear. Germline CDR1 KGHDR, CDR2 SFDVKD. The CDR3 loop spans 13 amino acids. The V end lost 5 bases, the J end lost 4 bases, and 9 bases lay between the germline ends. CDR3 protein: CATSGSLPDTQYF. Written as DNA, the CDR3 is TGTGCCACCAGTGGCTCTCTCCCAGATACGCAGTATTTT.

CDR3 sequence reads: CASRVTGGLFSGANVLTF. Written as DNA, the CDR3 is TGCGCCAGTCGTGTAACAGGGGGTTTGTTCTCTGGGGCCAACGTCCTGACTTTC. The rearrangement uses TRBV5-1 and TRBJ2-6, with 8 positions matching TRBD1. CDR3 length: 18 residues. The V gene end was trimmed by 8 bases and the J gene end by 0 bases; junction bases not matched to a gene: 13. Per germline, CDR1 SGHRS and CDR2 YFSETQ.

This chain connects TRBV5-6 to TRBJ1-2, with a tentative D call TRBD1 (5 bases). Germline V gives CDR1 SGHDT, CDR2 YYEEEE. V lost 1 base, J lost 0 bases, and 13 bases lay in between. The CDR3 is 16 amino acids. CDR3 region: CASSLNGQLTNYGYTF. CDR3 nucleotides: TGTGCCAGCAGCTTGAACGGACAACTTACTAACTATGGCTACACCTTC.

In DNA, the CDR3 is TGCGCCAGCGCCAGTTCCGGGGAGCTGTTTTTT. Its translation is CASASSGELFF. The chain employs TRBV4-1 and TRBJ2-2; D gene ambiguous. This CDR3 has 11 amino acids. Germline V lookup: CDR1 MGHRA, CDR2 YSYEKL. The germline V and J ends were trimmed by 8 bases and 6 bases, with 7 bases remaining between them.

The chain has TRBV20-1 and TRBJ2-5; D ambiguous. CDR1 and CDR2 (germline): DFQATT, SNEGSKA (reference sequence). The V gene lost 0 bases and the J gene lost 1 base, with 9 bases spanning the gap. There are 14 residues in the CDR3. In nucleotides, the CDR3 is TGCAGTGCTAGAGATTCGACCCCCCAAGAGACCCAGTACTTC. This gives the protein CSARDSTPQETQYF.

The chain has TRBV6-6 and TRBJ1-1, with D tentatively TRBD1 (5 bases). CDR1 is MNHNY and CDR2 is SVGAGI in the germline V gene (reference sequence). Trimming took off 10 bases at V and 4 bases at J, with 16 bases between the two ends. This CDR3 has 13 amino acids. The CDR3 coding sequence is TGTGCCATCCACGACAGCCTTAGCACTGAAGCTTTCTTT. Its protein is CAIHDSLSTEAFF.

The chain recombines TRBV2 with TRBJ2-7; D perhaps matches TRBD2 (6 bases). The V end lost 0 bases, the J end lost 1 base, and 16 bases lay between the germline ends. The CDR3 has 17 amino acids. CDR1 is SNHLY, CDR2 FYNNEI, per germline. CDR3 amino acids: CASSEALEGPSSYEQYF. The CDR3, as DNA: TGTGCCAGCAGTGAAGCGCTGGAGGGCCCTAGTTCCTACGAGCAGTACTTC.

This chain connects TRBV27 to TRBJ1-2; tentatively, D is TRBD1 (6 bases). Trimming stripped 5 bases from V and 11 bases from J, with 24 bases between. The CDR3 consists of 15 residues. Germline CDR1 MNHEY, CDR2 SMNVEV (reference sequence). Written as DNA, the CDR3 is TGTGCCAGCAGTGTCAGTCCTTGGGACGCCCAGGGGTACACCTTC. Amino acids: CASSVSPWDAQGYTF.

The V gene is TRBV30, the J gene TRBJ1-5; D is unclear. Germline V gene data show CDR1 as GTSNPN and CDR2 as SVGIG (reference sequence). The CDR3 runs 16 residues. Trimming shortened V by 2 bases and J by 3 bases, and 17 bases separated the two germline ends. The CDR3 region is CAWSPVDSPNNQPQHF. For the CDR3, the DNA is TGTGCCTGGAGTCCGGTGGATTCGCCCAACAATCAGCCCCAGCATTTT.

The CDR3 region is CASSQAGNKGDTQYF. In nucleotides, the CDR3 is TGCGCCAGCAGCCAGGCGGGCAACAAGGGAGATACGCAGTATTTT. The V and J genes are TRBV4-3 and TRBJ2-3; a weak D match, TRBD2 (5 bases). Deletions cut 3 bases from V and 5 bases from J, with 15 bases between. CDR1 is LGHNA, CDR2 YSLEER, per germline. This CDR3 is 15 amino acids long.

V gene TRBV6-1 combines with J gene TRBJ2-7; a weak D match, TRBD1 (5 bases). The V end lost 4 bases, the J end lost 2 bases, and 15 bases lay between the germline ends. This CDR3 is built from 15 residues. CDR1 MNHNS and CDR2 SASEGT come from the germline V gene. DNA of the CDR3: TGTGCCAGCAGTGTACGAGACAGTTCCGCCTACGAGCAGTACTTC. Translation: CASSVRDSSAYEQYF.

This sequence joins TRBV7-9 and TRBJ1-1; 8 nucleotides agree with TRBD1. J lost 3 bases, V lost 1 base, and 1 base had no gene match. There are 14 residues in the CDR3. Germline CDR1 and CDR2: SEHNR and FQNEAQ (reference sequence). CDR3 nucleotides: TGTGCCAGCAGCTTAGGGACAGGGTACACTGAAGCTTTCTTT. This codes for CASSLGTGYTEAFF.

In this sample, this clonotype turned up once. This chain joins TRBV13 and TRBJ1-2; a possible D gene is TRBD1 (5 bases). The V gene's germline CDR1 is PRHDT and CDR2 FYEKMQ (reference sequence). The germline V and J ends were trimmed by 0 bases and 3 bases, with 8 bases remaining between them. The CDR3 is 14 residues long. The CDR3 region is CASSLGQGYYGYTF. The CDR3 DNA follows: TGTGCCAGCAGCTTAGGTCAGGGATACTATGGCTACACCTTC.

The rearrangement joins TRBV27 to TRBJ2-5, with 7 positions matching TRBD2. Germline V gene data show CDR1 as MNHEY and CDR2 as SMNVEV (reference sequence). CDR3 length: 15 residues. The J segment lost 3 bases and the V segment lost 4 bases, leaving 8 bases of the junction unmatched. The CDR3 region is CASSSGLTLKETQYF. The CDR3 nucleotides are TGTGCCAGCAGTTCGGGACTAACCCTAAAAGAGACCCAGTACTTC.

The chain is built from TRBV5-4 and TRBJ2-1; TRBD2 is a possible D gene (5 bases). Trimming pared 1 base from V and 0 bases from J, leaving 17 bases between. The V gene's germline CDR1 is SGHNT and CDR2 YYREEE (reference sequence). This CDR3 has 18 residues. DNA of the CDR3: TGTGCCAGCAGCTTGATCCCCCCCGAGGGAAGCTCCTACAATGAGCAGTTCTTC. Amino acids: CASSLIPPEGSSYNEQFF.

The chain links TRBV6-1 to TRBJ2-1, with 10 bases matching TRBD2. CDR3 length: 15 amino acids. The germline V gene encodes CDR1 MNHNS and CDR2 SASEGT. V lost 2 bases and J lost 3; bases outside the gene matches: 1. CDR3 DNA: TGTGCCAGCAGTGAACTAGCGGGGGACTACAATGAGCAGTTCTTC. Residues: CASSELAGDYNEQFF.

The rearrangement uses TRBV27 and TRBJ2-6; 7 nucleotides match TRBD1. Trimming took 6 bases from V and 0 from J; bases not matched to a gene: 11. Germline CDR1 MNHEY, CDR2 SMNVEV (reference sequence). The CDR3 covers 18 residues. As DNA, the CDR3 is TGTGCCAGCAGCCCCGGACAGGATATATACTCTGGGGCCAACGTCCTGACTTTC. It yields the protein CASSPGQDIYSGANVLTF.

The CDR3 coding sequence is TGCGCCAGCAGCCCCATCTGGAGAACTGAGCAGTTCTTC. The encoded protein is CASSPIWRTEQFF. The genes are TRBV4-1 and TRBJ2-1; D unresolved. The CDR3 length is 13 residues. Per germline, CDR1 MGHRA and CDR2 YSYEKL. Trimming removed 4 bases at V and 9 bases at J, with 13 bases between.